This T cell receptor beta chain was sequenced during a study of blood T cell repertoires in COVID-19. Original processing methods: Researchers report that nucleated cell counts were estimated from reference gene primer amplification. Assay: immunoSEQ multiplex PCR; the TCRdb copy retains only in-frame clones and omits some. V, J and clone size are taken as reported in that table, and D and trimming were inferred from the DNA itself. The data contain about 150,000 clones, 80% to 90% of them singletons. Germline trimming cut 5 bases from V and 3 bases from J; bases unmatched to any gene: 5. Germline assignment: CDR1 SGDLS and CDR2 YYNGEE. The CDR3 length is 14 residues. Enrolled through a virtual design, the participants were between roughly 18 and 100 years of age and came from roughly 22 US areas.

This clonotype was obtained from a man aged 45 to 65 who had recovered from COVID-19. Sequencing input: PBMCs or T cells enriched from blood (not recorded which). The V and J genes are TRBV9 and TRBJ2-1; 7 bases align to TRBD2. CDR3 residues: CASSARDYYNEQFF. The CDR3 DNA sequence: TGTGCCAGCAGTGCGCGGGACTACTACAATGAGCAGTTCTTC.